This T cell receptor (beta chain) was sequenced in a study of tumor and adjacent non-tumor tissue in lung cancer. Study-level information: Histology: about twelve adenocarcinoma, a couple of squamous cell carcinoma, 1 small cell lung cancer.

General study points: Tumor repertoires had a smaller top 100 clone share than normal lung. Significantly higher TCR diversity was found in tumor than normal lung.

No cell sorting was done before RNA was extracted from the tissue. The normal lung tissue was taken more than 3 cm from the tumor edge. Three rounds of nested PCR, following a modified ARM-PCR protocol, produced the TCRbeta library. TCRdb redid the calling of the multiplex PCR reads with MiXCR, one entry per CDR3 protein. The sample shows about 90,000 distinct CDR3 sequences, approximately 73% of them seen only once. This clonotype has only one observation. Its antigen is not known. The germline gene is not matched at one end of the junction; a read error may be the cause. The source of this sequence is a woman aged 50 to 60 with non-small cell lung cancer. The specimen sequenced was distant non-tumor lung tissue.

The CDR3 region is CASSFPGRGYKQYF. CDR3 coding DNA: TGTGCCAGCAGTTTCCCCGGACGGGGCTACAAGCAGTACTTC. The chain couples TRBV28 to TRBJ2-7; the D gene could be TRBD1 or TRBD2 (5 bases each). This CDR3 contains 14 residues. In germline, CDR1 is MDHEN, CDR2 SYDVKM.